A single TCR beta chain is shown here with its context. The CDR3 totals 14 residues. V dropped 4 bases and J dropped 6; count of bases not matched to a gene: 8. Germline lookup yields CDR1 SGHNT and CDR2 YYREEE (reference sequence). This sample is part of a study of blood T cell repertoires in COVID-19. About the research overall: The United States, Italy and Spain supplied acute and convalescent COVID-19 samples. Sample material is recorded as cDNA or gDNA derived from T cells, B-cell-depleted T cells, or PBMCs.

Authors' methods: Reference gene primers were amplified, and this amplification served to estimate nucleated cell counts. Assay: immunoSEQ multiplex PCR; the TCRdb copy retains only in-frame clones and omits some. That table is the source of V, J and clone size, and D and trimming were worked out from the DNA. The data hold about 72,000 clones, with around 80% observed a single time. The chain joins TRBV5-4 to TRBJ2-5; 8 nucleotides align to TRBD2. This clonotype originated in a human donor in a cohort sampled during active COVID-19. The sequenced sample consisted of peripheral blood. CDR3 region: CASSQTGGPKTQYF. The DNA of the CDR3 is TGTGCCAGCAGCCAAACGGGGGGGCCAAAGACCCAGTACTTC.